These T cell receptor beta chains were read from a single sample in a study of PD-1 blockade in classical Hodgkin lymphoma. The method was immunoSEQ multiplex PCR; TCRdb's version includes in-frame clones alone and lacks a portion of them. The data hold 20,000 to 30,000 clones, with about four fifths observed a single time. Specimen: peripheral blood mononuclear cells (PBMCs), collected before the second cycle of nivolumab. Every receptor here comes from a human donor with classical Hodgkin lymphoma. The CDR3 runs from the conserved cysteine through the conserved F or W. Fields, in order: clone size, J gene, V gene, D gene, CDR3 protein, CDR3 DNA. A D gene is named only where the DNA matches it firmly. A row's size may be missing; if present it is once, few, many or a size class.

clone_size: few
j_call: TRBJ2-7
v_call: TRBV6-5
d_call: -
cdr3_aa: CATKMVYEQYF
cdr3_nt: TGTGCCACCAAGATGGTCTACGAGCAGTACTTC

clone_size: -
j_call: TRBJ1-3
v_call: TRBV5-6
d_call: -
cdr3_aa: CASSLFGPGVVAGNTIYF
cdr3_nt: -

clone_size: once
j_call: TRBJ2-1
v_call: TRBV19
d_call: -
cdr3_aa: CASSEAWDEQFF
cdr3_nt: TGTGCCAGTAGTGAGGCCTGGGATGAGCAGTTCTTC

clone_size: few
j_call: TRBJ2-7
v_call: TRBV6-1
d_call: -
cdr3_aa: CASRRGWDYEQYF
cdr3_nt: TGTGCCAGCAGGCGGGGATGGGACTACGAGCAGTACTTC

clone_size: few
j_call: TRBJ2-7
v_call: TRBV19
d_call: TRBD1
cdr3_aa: CASSIALTGEHEQYF
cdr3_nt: TGTGCCAGTAGTATTGCGCTGACAGGGGAGCACGAGCAGTACTTC

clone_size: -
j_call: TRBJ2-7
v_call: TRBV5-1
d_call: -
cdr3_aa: CASSLGRGPYEQYF
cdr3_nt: TGCGCCAGCAGCTTGGGGCGGGGACCCTACGAGCAGTACTTC

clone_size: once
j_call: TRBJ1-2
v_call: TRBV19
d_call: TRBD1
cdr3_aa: CASSNDRGPSYGYTF
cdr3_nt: TGTGCCAGTAGTAACGACAGGGGGCCTAGCTATGGCTACACCTTC

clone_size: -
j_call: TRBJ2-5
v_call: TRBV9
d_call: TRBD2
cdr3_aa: CASSVAAGVGETQYF
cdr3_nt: TGTGCCAGCAGCGTAGCGGCGGGAGTGGGAGAGACCCAGTACTTC

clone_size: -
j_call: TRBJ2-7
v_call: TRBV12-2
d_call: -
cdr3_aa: CASRSRQGGGEQYF
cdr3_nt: TGTGCAAGTCGCTCCAGACAGGGTGGTGGCGAGCAGTACTTC

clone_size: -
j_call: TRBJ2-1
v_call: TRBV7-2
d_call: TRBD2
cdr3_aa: CASSLDLLAGGDNEQFF
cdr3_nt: TGTGCCAGCAGCTTAGATCTTCTAGCGGGAGGGGACAATGAGCAGTTCTTC

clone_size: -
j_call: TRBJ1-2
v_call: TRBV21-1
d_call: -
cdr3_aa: CASSKRSRTGGGGYTF
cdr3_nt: TGTGCCAGCAGCAAAAGGTCGAGGACAGGGGGAGGTGGCTACACCTTC

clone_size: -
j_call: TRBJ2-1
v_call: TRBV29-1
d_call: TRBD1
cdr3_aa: CSVVGTGLPYNEQFF
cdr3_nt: TGCAGCGTGGTCGGGACAGGTCTTCCCTACAATGAGCAGTTCTTC

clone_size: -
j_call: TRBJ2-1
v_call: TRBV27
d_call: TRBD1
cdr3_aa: CASRATGGKYEQFF
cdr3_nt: TGTGCCAGCAGGGCGACAGGGGGAAAGTATGAGCAGTTCTTC

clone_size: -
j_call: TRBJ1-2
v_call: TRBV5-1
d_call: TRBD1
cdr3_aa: CASSTDRAYGYTF
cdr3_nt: TGCGCCAGCAGTACAGACAGGGCATATGGCTACACCTTC

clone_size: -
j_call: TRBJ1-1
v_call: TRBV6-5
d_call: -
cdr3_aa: CASSYSANTEAFF
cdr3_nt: TGTGCCAGCAGTTACTCGGCGAACACTGAAGCTTTCTTT

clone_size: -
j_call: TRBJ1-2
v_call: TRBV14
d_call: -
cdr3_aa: CASSQVMGLGDGYTF
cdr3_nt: TGTGCCAGCAGCCAAGTAATGGGGCTCGGTGATGGCTACACCTTC

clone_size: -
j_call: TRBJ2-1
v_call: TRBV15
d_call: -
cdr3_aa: CATSRDGGNNEQFF
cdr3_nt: TGTGCCACCAGCAGAGATGGTGGCAACAATGAGCAGTTCTTC

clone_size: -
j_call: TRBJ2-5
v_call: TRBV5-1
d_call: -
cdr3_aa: CASSLTGSETQYF
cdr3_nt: TGCGCCAGCAGCTTGACAGGGAGCGAGACCCAGTACTTC

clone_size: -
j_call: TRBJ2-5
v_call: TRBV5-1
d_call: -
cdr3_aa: CASSLATTPVETQYF
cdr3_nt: TGCGCCAGCAGCTTGGCCACTACTCCCGTGGAGACCCAGTACTTC

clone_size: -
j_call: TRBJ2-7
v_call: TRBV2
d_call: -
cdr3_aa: CASSVPSSYEQYF
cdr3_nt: TGTGCCAGCAGTGTCCCGAGCTCCTACGAGCAGTACTTC

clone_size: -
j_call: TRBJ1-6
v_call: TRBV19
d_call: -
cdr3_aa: CATTPPGTNSPLHF
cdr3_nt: TGTGCCACCACCCCCCCAGGGACGAATTCACCCCTCCACTTT

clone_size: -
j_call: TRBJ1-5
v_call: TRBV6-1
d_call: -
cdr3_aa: CASSPLGGEQPQHF
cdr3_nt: TGTGCCAGCAGCCCTTTGGGGGGCGAACAGCCCCAGCATTTT

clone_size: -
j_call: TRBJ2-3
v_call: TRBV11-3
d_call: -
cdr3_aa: CASSLVARAGTQYF
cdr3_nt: TGTGCCAGCAGCTTAGTAGCGAGGGCCGGTACGCAGTATTTT

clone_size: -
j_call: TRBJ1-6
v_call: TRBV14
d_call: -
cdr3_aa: CASSPTRQSPLHF
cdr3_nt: TGTGCCAGCAGCCCTACTCGTCAGTCACCCCTCCACTTT

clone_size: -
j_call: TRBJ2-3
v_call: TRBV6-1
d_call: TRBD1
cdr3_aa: CASSVGQYTDTQYF
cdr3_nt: TGTGCCAGCAGTGTGGGACAGTACACAGATACGCAGTATTTT

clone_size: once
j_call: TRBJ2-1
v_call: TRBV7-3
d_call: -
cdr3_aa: CASSSTGVEQFF
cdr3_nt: TGTGCCAGCAGCTCCACGGGAGTCGAGCAGTTCTTC

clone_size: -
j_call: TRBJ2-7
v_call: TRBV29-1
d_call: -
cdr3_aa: CSVEGRQTAPFYEQYF
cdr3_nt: TGCAGCGTCGAAGGACGACAAACCGCGCCTTTCTACGAGCAGTACTTC

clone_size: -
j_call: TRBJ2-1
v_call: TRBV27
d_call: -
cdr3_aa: CASSSGAVSNEQFF
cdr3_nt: TGTGCCAGCAGTTCCGGGGCGGTCTCCAATGAGCAGTTCTTC

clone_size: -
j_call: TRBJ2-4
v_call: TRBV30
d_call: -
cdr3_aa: CAWSVGGTVNIQYF
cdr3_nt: TGTGCCTGGAGTGTCGGCGGGACGGTAAACATTCAGTACTTC

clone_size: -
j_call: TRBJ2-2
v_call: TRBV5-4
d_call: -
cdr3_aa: CASSLEGMATGELFF
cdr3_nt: TGTGCCAGCAGCTTGGAGGGCATGGCCACCGGGGAGCTGTTTTTT

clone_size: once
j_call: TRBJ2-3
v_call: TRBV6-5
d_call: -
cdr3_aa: CASSPPSTDTQYF
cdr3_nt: TGTGCCAGCAGTCCCCCTAGCACAGATACGCAGTATTTT

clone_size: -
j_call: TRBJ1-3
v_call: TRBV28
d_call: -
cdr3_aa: CASSYGGSGNTIYF
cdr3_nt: TGTGCCAGCAGTTATGGTGGCTCTGGAAACACCATATATTTT

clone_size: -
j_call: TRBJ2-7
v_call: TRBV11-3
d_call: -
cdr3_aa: CASSFVGDEQYF
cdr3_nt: TGTGCCAGCAGCTTCGTCGGGGACGAGCAGTACTTC

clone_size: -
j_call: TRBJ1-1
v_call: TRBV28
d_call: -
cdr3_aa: CASTRILNTEAFF
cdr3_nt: TGTGCCAGCACTCGGATACTGAACACTGAAGCTTTCTTT

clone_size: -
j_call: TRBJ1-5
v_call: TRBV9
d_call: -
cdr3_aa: CASSVGPHQPQHF
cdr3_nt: TGTGCCAGCAGCGTAGGTCCCCATCAGCCCCAGCATTTT

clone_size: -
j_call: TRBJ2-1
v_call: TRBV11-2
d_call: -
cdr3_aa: CASSLVRQIYNEQFF
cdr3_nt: TGTGCCAGCAGCTTAGTTCGACAGATCTACAATGAGCAGTTCTTC

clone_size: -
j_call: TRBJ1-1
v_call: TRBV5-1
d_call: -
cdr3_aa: CASSLQGNTEAFF
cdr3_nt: TGCGCCAGCAGCTTGCAGGGGAACACTGAAGCTTTCTTT

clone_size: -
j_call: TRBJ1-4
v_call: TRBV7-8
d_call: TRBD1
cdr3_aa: CASSPWTGEKLFF
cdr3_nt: TGTGCCAGCAGCCCTTGGACAGGGGAAAAACTGTTTTTT

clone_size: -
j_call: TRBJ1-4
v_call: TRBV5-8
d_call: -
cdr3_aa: CASSLAGLQEKLFF
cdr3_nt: TGTGCCAGCAGCTTGGCAGGGCTACAGGAAAAACTGTTTTTT

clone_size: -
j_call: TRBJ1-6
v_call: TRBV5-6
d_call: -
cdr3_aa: CASSPRSSRINSPLHF
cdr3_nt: TGTGCCAGCAGCCCCCGTAGCAGTCGAATTAATTCACCCCTCCACTTT

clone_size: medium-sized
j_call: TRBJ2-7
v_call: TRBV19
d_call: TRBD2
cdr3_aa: CASSIAQTSSHEQYF
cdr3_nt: TGTGCCAGTAGTATAGCGCAGACTAGCAGCCACGAGCAGTACTTC

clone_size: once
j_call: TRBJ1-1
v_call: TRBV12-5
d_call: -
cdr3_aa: CASGPGGPNTEAFF
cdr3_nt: TGTGCTAGTGGCCCCGGCGGCCCTAACACTGAAGCTTTCTTT

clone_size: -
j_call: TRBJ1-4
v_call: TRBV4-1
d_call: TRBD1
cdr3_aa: CASSFRDSATNEKLFF
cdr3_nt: TGCGCCAGCAGCTTCCGGGACAGTGCAACTAATGAAAAACTGTTTTTT

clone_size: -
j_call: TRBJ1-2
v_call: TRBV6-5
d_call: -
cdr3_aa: CASLGSRGYTF
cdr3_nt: TGTGCCAGCCTGGGGAGCCGTGGCTACACCTTC

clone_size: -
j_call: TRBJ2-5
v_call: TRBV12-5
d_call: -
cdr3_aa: CASGSPETQYF
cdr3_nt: TGTGCTAGTGGTTCGCCAGAGACCCAGTACTTC

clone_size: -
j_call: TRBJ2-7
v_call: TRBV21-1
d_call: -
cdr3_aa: CASSDLPQRYEQYF
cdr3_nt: TGTGCCAGCAGCGACCTGCCTCAGCGGTACGAGCAGTACTTC

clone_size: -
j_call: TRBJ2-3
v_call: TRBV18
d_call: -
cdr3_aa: CASSPQEWSTDTQYF
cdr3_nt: TGTGCCAGCTCACCCCAGGAGTGGTCCACAGATACGCAGTATTTT

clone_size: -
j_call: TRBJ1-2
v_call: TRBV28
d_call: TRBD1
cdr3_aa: CASRDITGVYGYTF
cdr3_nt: TGTGCCAGCAGGGATATAACAGGGGTATATGGCTACACCTTC

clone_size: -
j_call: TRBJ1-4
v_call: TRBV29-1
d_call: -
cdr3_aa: CSVEMGLGRDEKLFF
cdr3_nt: TGCAGCGTTGAAATGGGCCTGGGGCGGGATGAAAAACTGTTTTTT

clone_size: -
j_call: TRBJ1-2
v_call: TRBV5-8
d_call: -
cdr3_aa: CASHPKQGGLDYGYTF
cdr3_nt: TGTGCCAGCCACCCAAAGCAAGGGGGGCTGGACTATGGCTACACCTTC

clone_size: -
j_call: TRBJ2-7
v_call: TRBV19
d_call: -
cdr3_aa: CASSITAQSYEQYF
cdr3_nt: TGTGCCAGTAGTATAACGGCACAAAGCTACGAGCAGTACTTC

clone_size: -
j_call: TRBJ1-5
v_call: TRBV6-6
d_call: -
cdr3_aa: CASSAGKPQHF
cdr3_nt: TGTGCCAGCAGTGCCGGGAAGCCCCAGCATTTT